The rows below give T cell receptor beta chains drawn from one sample of a study of esophageal squamous cell carcinoma under preoperative chemotherapy. MiXCR was run by TCRdb on the PCR reads, yielding one entry per CDR3 protein. The sample lists 30,000 to 35,000 distinct CDR3 sequences, approximately 51% seen once, with roughly 20% in the top ten. Sampling was performed from a patient given preoperative chemotherapy. These receptors were collected from a human donor with esophageal squamous cell carcinoma. The donor label of this sample is uncertain. CDR3s include the opening cysteine and the closing phenylalanine or tryptophan. D genes are given only for firm matches. Clone size is shown for a subset of rows, as once, few, many or a class of expanded clone.

-	-	17	TRBV11-3	TRBJ2-3	TGTGCCAGCAGCTTCGACGCCGGGACGGGGACTGTAGATACGCAGTATTTT	CASSFDAGTGTVDTQYF
TRBD2	-	14	TRBV6-4	TRBJ2-3	TGTGCCAGCAGTGAGCGGGGGGGCCTAGATACGCAGTATTTT	CASSERGGLDTQYF
TRBD2	few	13	TRBV20-1	TRBJ2-5	TGCAGTGCGGTTCGCGGGGGGCAAGAGACCCAGTACTTC	CSAVRGGQETQYF
TRBD2	-	14	TRBV5-5	TRBJ2-3	TGTGCCAGCAGCTTAGGACTAGCTGGAGATACGCAGTATTTT	CASSLGLAGDTQYF
-	-	16	TRBV7-8	TRBJ2-3	TGTGCCAGCAGCAACCCGGGGCGGGGAGCCAGAGACATTCAGTATTTT	CASSNPGRGARDIQYF
TRBD1	many	13	TRBV6-1	TRBJ1-1	TGTGCCAGCAGTCGGACAGGGCCCACTGAAGCTTTCTTT	CASSRTGPTEAFF
TRBD1	few	13	TRBV7-6	TRBJ2-5	TGTGCCAGCAGCCGGGACAGGGGGTACGCCCAGTACTTC	CASSRDRGYAQYF
TRBD1	-	14	TRBV6-1	TRBJ2-3	TGTCGCAGCAGGGGGCGGCGAGCCAAAGACACGCAGTATTTC	CRSRGRRAKDTQYF
-	-	14	TRBV6-2/TRBV6-3	TRBJ2-3	TGTGGCAGCAGGGGGGGACGGGCCAAAGACACGCAGTATTTC	CGSRGGRAKDTQYF
TRBD2	-	17	TRBV7-2	TRBJ2-7	TGTGCCAGCAGCCCACACCCGGGGCTAGCGGGGAAAAACACGCAGTACTTC	CASSPHPGLAGKNTQYF
TRBD1	-	17	TRBV7-6	TRBJ2-5	TGTGCCAGCAGCTTAGGGTTCCTGACAGGGGCCCAAACGGCCCGGTTCTTC	CASSLGFLTGAQTARFF
-	-	16	TRBV6-2/TRBV6-3	TRBJ2-4	TGTGCCAGCATCGTCATCAGGGGGGAGGCCAAAGAGACTCAGTACTTC	CASIVIRGEAKETQYF
-	-	16	TRBV7-8	TRBJ2-4	TGTGCCAGCAGCCCCAGCGGGCCCCTAGCCAAAAACATTCAGTACTTC	CASSPSGPLAKNIQYF
TRBD1	few	14	TRBV7-2	TRBJ2-5	TGTGCCAGCAGCCCGAGACAGGGGCGGGGGACCCAGTACTTC	CASSPRQGRGTQYF
TRBD1	once	15	TRBV5-1	TRBJ2-1	TGCGCCAGCAGCTCGGGACAGTCCTCCTACAATGAGCAGTTCTTC	CASSSGQSSYNEQFF
-	many	14	TRBV7-8	TRBJ2-7	TGTGCCAGCAGCAAATCGGGAGTCCCCTACGAGCAGTACTTC	CASSKSGVPYEQYF
-	-	16	TRBV6-1	TRBJ2-3	-	CASSEWGPGAKDIQYF
-	-	17	TRBV7-2	TRBJ2-4	TGTGCCAGCAGCTTGGCCGGGAGAGGGCGCGGCAAAAACATCCAGTACTTC	CASSLAGRGRGKNIQYF
-	few	16	TRBV6-1	TRBJ2-3	TGTGCCAGCAGGAAAACAGGGACGGCGAACACCGGTGCGCAGTATTTT	CASRKTGTANTGAQYF
-	-	16	TRBV7-2	TRBJ2-1	TGTGCCAGCAGCTTAGAGGTTGGAGGGGGGTACAATGAGCAGTTCTTC	CASSLEVGGGYNEQFF
TRBD1	-	15	TRBV7-9	TRBJ2-1	TGTGCCAGCAGCCACCCGACAGGGACCTACAATGAGCAGTTCTTC	CASSHPTGTYNEQFF
-	-	16	TRBV6-4	TRBJ2-4	TGTGCGAGCAGCGACTCGGGGACGTGGGCCAAAAATATTCAGTATTTC	CASSDSGTWAKNIQYF
-	many	14	TRBV7-8	TRBJ2-5	TGTGCCAGCAGCTTAATCGGGGTCAGGGGGACCCAGTACTTC	CASSLIGVRGTQYF
-	-	16	TRBV10-2	TRBJ1-2	TGCGCCTTATCAGGACCGGGTCTCTTACGGAACTATGGCTACACCTTC	CALSGPGLLRNYGYTF
TRBD1	-	16	TRBV7-9	TRBJ2-2	TGTGCCAGCAGCTCCCGGACAGGGGCGAACACCGATGAGCTGTTTTTT	CASSSRTGANTDELFF
TRBD2	medium-sized	15	TRBV7-8	TRBJ2-1	TGTGCCAGCAACAAACTAGCGGGCTTTACCAATGAGCAGTTCTTC	CASNKLAGFTNEQFF
-	-	16	TRBV7-2	TRBJ2-5	TGTGCCAGCGGGGGGCGAGGGGCCCGATACCAAGATACCCAGTACTTC	CASGGRGARYQDTQYF
TRBD2	-	18	TRBV7-9	TRBJ2-1	TGTGCCAGCAGCTCCCCCCGGGGGCTAGCGGGACAGACCAATGAGCAGTTCTTC	CASSSPRGLAGQTNEQFF
-	-	13	TRBV7-8	TRBJ2-1	TGTGCCAGCAGCCAAGACAACTACTACGAGCAGTTCTTC	CASSQDNYYEQFF
-	-	15	TRBV7-2	TRBJ2-3	TGTGCCAGCAGCAGCACGGGTACAGGAACCGGGGCGCTGTATTTT	CASSSTGTGTGALYF
-	-	17	TRBV12-3/TRBV12-4	TRBJ2-3	TGTGCCAGCAGTGTGGGCCTCGAGCGCGGGGCCACAGATACCCAGTACTTT	CASSVGLERGATDTQYF
TRBD1	few	14	TRBV6-1	TRBJ1-1	TGTGCCAGCGCCGCCGGACAGGGTGGAACTGAAGCTTTCTTT	CASAAGQGGTEAFF
-	once	12	TRBV12-3/TRBV12-4	TRBJ2-3	TGTGCCAGCAGTGAATTCTTGGATACGCAGTATTTT	CASSEFLDTQYF
-	once	14	TRBV7-2	TRBJ2-5	TGTGCGGGCAGCCCCGGCCGTGCCAAAAACACCCAGTACTTC	CAGSPGRAKNTQYF
TRBD1	many	13	TRBV7-9	TRBJ2-3	TGTGCCAGCAGCAGCCACCCGGGACAGGAGCAGTATTTT	CASSSHPGQEQYF
-	-	13	TRBV11-2	TRBJ1-1	TGTGCCAGCAGCTTAAGGACAGCTTCTGAAGCTTTCTTT	CASSLRTASEAFF
TRBD2	-	17	TRBV7-3	TRBJ2-5	TGTGCCAGCAGCCCCGCCTCCGGCGGGGGGGACCAAGATACCCAGTACTTC	CASSPASGGGDQDTQYF
-	few	13	TRBV7-9	TRBJ2-1	TGTGCCAGCAGCTCCGAGGTGGGGAATGAGCAGTTCTTC	CASSSEVGNEQFF
-	many	15	TRBV6-1	TRBJ1-4	TGTGCCAGCCTTTTTTGGGGGGCGCAAGGTGAAAAACTGTTTTTT	CASLFWGAQGEKLFF
-	many	16	TRBV11-2	TRBJ1-6	TGTGCCAGCAGCTTACAAATGAGCTCCTATAATTCACCCCTCCACTTT	CASSLQMSSYNSPLHF
-	once	16	TRBV12-3/TRBV12-4	TRBJ2-3	TGTGCCAGCAGTACTACTGGGCTGTGGGCCACAGACACGCAGTATTTT	CASSTTGLWATDTQYF
TRBD2	medium-sized	18	TRBV11-3	TRBJ2-5	TGTGCCAGCAGCCCTGGGACTAGCGGGGGGGCCTTCGGGGAGACCCAGTACTTC	CASSPGTSGGAFGETQYF
TRBD2	-	19	TRBV12-3/TRBV12-4	TRBJ2-5	TGTGCCAGCAGTTTAAGCACCCCGGGACTAGCGGGAGTCCAAGAGACCCAGTACTTC	CASSLSTPGLAGVQETQYF
-	medium-sized	14	TRBV7-3	TRBJ2-1	TGTGCCAGCAGTTCCCAGGGGTTAGGGGATGAGCAGTTCTTC	CASSSQGLGDEQFF
TRBD2	once	18	TRBV11-3	TRBJ2-1	TGTGCCAGCAGCTTAGTGGGACCGGGACTAGCGGGAGGGAATGAGCAGTTCTTC	CASSLVGPGLAGGNEQFF
-	-	14	TRBV7-2	TRBJ2-1	TGTGCCAGCAGCTTAGCGGGAGTGGGCAATGAGCAGTTCTTC	CASSLAGVGNEQFF
-	-	14	TRBV28	TRBJ2-7	TGTGCCAGCAGTTTGGTACGTGACACAGATACGCAGTACTTC	CASSLVRDTDTQYF
-	many	13	TRBV12-3/TRBV12-4	TRBJ2-5	TGTGCCAGCAGTCCAGGCCGTGGCGAGACCCAGTACTTC	CASSPGRGETQYF
-	-	14	TRBV7-3	TRBJ2-3	TGTGCCAGCAGCTCGGCACATAACACAGGGACGCTGTATTTT	CASSSAHNTGTLYF
TRBD2	-	14	TRBV12-3/TRBV12-4	TRBJ2-3	TGTCCCAGCACGGGGGGGTGTGCCAAAGATACGCAGTATTTT	CPSTGGCAKDTQYF
-	-	16	TRBV7-2	TRBJ2-4	TGTGCCAGCAGCGCCTCGGGTAGGGGGGCCAAAGATACGCAGTATTTC	CASSASGRGAKDTQYF
-	few	13	TRBV7-6	TRBJ2-2	TGTGCCAGCAGCCATGGAAACACCGGGGAGCTGTTTTTT	CASSHGNTGELFF
-	-	15	TRBV4-1	TRBJ2-2	TGCGCCAGCAGCCCACTAGATCCCCGCACCGGGGAGCTGTTTTTT	CASSPLDPRTGELFF
-	many	15	TRBV7-8	TRBJ2-6	TGTGCCAGCAGCGCGTCAACGGCTGGGGCCAACGTCCTGACTTTC	CASSASTAGANVLTF
-	-	14	TRBV14	TRBJ2-5	TGTGCCAGCAGCCGGCCCCGGACGGGAGAGACCCAGTACTTC	CASSRPRTGETQYF